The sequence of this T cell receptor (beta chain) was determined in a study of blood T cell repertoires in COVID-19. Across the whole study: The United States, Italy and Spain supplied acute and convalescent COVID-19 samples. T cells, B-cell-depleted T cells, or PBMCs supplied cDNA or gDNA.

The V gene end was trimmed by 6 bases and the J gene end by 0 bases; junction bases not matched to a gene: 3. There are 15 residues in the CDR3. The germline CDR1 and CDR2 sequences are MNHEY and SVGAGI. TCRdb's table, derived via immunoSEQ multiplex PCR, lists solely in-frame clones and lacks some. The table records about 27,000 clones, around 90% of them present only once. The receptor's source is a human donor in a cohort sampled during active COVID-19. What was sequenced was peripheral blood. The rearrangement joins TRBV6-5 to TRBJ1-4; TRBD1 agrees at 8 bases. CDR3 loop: CASRTGATTNEKLFF. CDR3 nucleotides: TGTGCCAGCAGGACAGGGGCAACAACTAATGAAAAACTGTTTTTT.